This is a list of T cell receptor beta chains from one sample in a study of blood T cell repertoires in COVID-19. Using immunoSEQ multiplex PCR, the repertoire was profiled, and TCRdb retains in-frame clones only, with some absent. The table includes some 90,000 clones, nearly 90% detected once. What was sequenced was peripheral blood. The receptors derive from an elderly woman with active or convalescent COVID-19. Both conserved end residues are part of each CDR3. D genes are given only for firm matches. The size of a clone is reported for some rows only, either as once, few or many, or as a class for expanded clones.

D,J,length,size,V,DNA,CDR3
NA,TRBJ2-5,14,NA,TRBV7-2,TGTGCCAGCACCCGCGGAACGGTTGGGGAGACCCAGTACTTC,CASTRGTVGETQYF
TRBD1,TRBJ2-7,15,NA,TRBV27,TGTGCCAGCAGTCCCGGACAGGGACGATCCTACGAGCAGTACTTC,CASSPGQGRSYEQYF
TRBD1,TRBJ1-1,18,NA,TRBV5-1,TGCGCCAGCAGCTTGACCCAACAGGGGCGGAACGGGAACACTGAAGCTTTCTTT,CASSLTQQGRNGNTEAFF
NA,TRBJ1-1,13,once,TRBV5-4,TGTGCCAGCAACTTGGTGGGACAAGGTGAAGCTTTCTTT,CASNLVGQGEAFF
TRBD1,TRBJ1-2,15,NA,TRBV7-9,TGTGCCAGCAGCGCAACGGGACAGGGGGGTTATGGCTACACCTTC,CASSATGQGGYGYTF
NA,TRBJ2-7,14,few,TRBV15,TGTGCCACCAGCAGAGAACAGGGCTCCTACGAGCAGTACTTC,CATSREQGSYEQYF
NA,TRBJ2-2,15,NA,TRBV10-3,TGTGCCATCACGAATACAGGGATGAACACCGGGGAGCTGTTTTTT,CAITNTGMNTGELFF
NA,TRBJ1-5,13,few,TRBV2,TGTGCCAGCAGGATACAGGGATTGCAGCCCCAGCATTTT,CASRIQGLQPQHF
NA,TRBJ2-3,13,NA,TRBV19,TGTGCCAGTAGCCTCGCGGGGCCAGATACGCAGTATTTT,CASSLAGPDTQYF
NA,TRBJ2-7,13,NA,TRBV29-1,TGCAGCGTTCTGACAGATTCCTCCTACGAGCAGTACTTC,CSVLTDSSYEQYF
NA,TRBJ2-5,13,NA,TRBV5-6,TGTGCCAGCAGCTTGGCGTACCAAGAGACCCAGTACTTC,CASSLAYQETQYF
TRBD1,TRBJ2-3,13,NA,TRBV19,TGTGCCAGTAGTTCCAGGGGGACAGATACGCAGTATTTT,CASSSRGTDTQYF
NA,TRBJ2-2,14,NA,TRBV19,TGTGCCAGTAGTCCCCCGGCTAGCGCCGGGGAGCTGTTTTTT,CASSPPASAGELFF
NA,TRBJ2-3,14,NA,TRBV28,TGTGCCAGCAGTAGCGGAACTAGCACAGATACGCAGTATTTT,CASSSGTSTDTQYF
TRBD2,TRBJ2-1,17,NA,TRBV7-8,TGTGCCAGCAGTATAAGACTAGCGGGAGAGACTTACAATGAGCAGTTCTTC,CASSIRLAGETYNEQFF
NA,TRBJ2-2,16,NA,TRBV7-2,TGTGCCAGCAGCTTAGAAGGACTTTCGAACACCGGGGAGCTGTTTTTT,CASSLEGLSNTGELFF
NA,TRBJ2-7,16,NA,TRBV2,TGTGCCAGCAGTGAGCACTCCTGGCAGGGGGGATACGAGCAGTACTTC,CASSEHSWQGGYEQYF
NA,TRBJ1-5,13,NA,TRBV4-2,TGTGCCAGCAGCCAAGGCGCTCTACAGCCCCAGCATTTT,CASSQGALQPQHF
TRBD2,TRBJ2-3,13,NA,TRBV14,TGTGCCAGCAGCTTTGCGGGAGTAGATACGCAGTATTTT,CASSFAGVDTQYF
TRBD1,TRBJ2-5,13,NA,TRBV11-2,TGTGCCAGCAGCTGGACAGGGTCTGAGACCCAGTACTTC,CASSWTGSETQYF
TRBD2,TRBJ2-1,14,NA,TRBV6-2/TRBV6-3,TGTGCCAGCAGTTGGATGACTAGCATCTATGAGCAGTTCTTC,CASSWMTSIYEQFF
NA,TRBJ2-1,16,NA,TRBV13,TGTGCCAGCAGCTCCTCCTCTAGCGAATCGTACAATGAGCAGTTCTTC,CASSSSSSESYNEQFF
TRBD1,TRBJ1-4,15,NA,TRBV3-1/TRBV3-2,TGTGCCAGCAGCCAAGCGGCAGGGGGTATAGAAAAACTGTTTTTT,CASSQAAGGIEKLFF
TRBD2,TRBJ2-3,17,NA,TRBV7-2,TGTGCCAGCAGCCCCGGGACTAGCGGGAGATGGGCAGATACGCAGTATTTT,CASSPGTSGRWADTQYF